The 22 T cell receptor beta chains listed next were all sequenced from one sample in a study of CD8 T cells in Susac syndrome. Reverse transcription of roughly 0.5 to 1 ug RNA was carried out with random hexamers. TCRdb re-called the immunoSEQ multiplex PCR reads with MiXCR, one entry per CDR3 protein. The table has roughly 130,000 distinct CDR3 sequences, nearly 95% seen once. Sequencing was performed on CD4+ T cells from PBMCs. The receptors come from a human donor in good health.

V gene TRBV15 combines with J gene TRBJ1-4, with 8 nucleotides matching TRBD1. The CDR3 loop spans 17 amino acids. J was trimmed by 0 bases and V by 4 bases; bases with no gene match: 7. CDR1 LNHNV and CDR2 YYDKDF come from the germline V gene (reference sequence). The CDR3 nucleotides are TGTGCCACCAGCATACGGACAGGGATTGCAACTAATGAAAAACTGTTTTTT. It is translated as CATSIRTGIATNEKLFF.

The J gene is TRBJ2-7, the V gene TRBV30; TRBD2 is a possible D gene (6 bases). V lost 0 bases, J lost 2 bases, and 11 bases lay in between. Germline V CDR1 and CDR2: GTSNPN, SVGIG (reference sequence). The CDR3 has 14 residues. The CDR3 spells CAWSVGGSAYEQYF. DNA of the CDR3: TGTGCCTGGAGTGTTGGGGGGAGCGCCTACGAGCAGTACTTC.

V and J are TRBV5-6 and TRBJ2-6; D remains unclear. CDR3 size: 17 residues. Germline V lookup: CDR1 SGHDT, CDR2 YYEEEE. Trimming removed 1 base at V and 1 base at J, with 12 bases between. The CDR3 DNA follows: TGTGCCAGCAGCTTGTCCGCTTTGAAATCTGGGGCCAACGTCCTGACTTTC. It yields the protein CASSLSALKSGANVLTF.

The chain combines TRBV10-3 with TRBJ2-3; unclear D gene. Germline CDR1 reads ENHRY; CDR2 reads SYGVKD. Between the trimmed V and J ends, which lost 0 bases and 4 bases, there was a span of 2 bases. The CDR3 is 12 residues long. CDR3 nucleotide sequence: TGTGCCATCAGTGAGTCCTCAGATACGCAGTATTTT. This translates into CAISESSDTQYF.

The rearrangement joins TRBV4-2 to TRBJ1-4; D is uncertain. The length of the CDR3 is 15 residues. Trimming left V 0 bases short and J 0 bases short, with 5 bases between. Per the germline V gene, CDR1 is LGHNA and CDR2 is YNFKEQ. CDR3 amino acids: CASSQDHATNEKLFF. The DNA of the CDR3 is TGTGCCAGCAGCCAAGACCACGCAACTAATGAAAAACTGTTTTTT.

V is TRBV30 and J is TRBJ2-3; D call uncertain. The CDR3 covers 13 residues. V was cut by 2 bases and J by 7 bases, with 13 bases left in between. The germline V gene has CDR1 GTSNPN and CDR2 SVGIG (reference sequence). CDR3 protein: CAWSKWYGHTQYF. The CDR3 region has the DNA TGTGCCTGGAGTAAGTGGTACGGCCATACGCAGTATTTT.

This rearrangement joins TRBV18 to TRBJ2-3; D unresolved. Germline V gives CDR1 KGHSH, CDR2 LQKENI. Trimming removed 0 bases at V and 3 bases at J, with 7 bases between. This CDR3 spans 14 amino acids. CDR3 bases: TGTGCCAGCTCACCACCGGCTGGAACAGATACGCAGTATTTT. The encoded protein is CASSPPAGTDTQYF.

The rearrangement links TRBV19 to TRBJ1-5; D is uncertain. The germline V and J ends were trimmed by 5 bases and 4 bases, with 12 bases remaining between them. Germline CDR1 reads LNHDA; CDR2 reads SQIVND (reference sequence). There are 14 residues in the CDR3. CDR3 loop: CASSPGRQNQPQHF. CDR3 DNA sequence: TGTGCCAGTAGTCCGGGAAGGCAGAATCAGCCCCAGCATTTT. Full variable domain (missing parts from reference TRBV19 and TRBJ1-5): DGGITQSPKYLFRKEGQNVTLSCEQNLNHDAMYWYRQDPGQGLRLIYYSQIVNDFQKGDIAEGYSVSREKKESFPLTVTSAQKNPTAFYLCASSPGRQNQPQHFGDGTRLSIL.

V usage is TRBV3-1 and J usage is TRBJ2-1; 11 bases map to TRBD2. Germline CDR1 is LGHDT and CDR2 is YNNKEL (reference sequence). With V trimmed by 1 base and J by 10 bases, 0 bases remained unmatched. The CDR3 has 13 amino acids. In nucleotides, the CDR3 is TGTGCCAGCAGCCAAGGGACTAGCGGGGAGCAGTTCTTC. Encoded protein: CASSQGTSGEQFF.

The chain couples TRBV7-9 to TRBJ2-5, with a weak D call TRBD1 (6 bases). Germline values: CDR1 SEHNR, CDR2 FQNEAQ (reference sequence). V lost 5 bases and J lost 0, with 10 bases in between. The CDR3 length is 14 residues. The CDR3 nucleotides are TGTGCCAGCAGCGCAGCAGGGGACCAAGAGACCCAGTACTTC. It codes for CASSAAGDQETQYF.

V usage is TRBV20-1 and J usage is TRBJ2-7; the match to TRBD2 covers 7 bases. Germline-derived CDR1 and CDR2 are DFQATT and SNEGSKA (reference sequence). The CDR3 spans 12 residues. The CDR3 nucleotides are TGCAGCGGACTAGTTTCGGGGTACGAGCAGTACTTC. It is translated as CSGLVSGYEQYF.

The chain joins TRBV19 to TRBJ2-3; the D gene is possibly TRBD1 (6 bases). This CDR3 contains 15 residues. Germline V gene lookup returns CDR1 LNHDA and CDR2 SQIVND (reference sequence). Trimming shortened V by 1 base and J by 0 bases, and 8 bases separated the two germline ends. CDR3 sequence: CASSIGQASTDTQYF. The DNA of the CDR3 is TGTGCCAGTAGTATAGGACAGGCTAGCACAGATACGCAGTATTTT.

The rearrangement links TRBV5-1 to TRBJ2-7; D possibly matches TRBD1 or TRBD2 (5 bases each). This CDR3 has 14 amino acids. Trimming took 0 bases from V and 1 from J, leaving 8 bases between them. Germline CDR1 and CDR2: SGHRS and YFSETQ. The CDR3 reads CASSLGGRSYEQYF. The CDR3 DNA is TGCGCCAGCAGCTTGGGGGGACGGTCCTACGAGCAGTACTTC.

The chain's CDR3 is CSAQTHVRETQYF. The CDR3, as DNA: TGCAGTGCCCAGACTCACGTCCGAGAGACCCAGTACTTC. The chain couples TRBV20-1 to TRBJ2-5; D not certain. The CDR3 runs 13 residues. In germline, CDR1 is DFQATT, CDR2 SNEGSKA (reference sequence). Trimming took 6 bases from V and 4 from J, leaving 15 bases between them.

The chain carries TRBV19 and TRBJ1-2; 9 bases are a match to TRBD1. After removal of 3 bases from V and 4 bases from J, the junction contained 6 bases not matched to a gene. The CDR3 is made up of 15 amino acids. The V gene's germline CDR1 is LNHDA and CDR2 SQIVND (reference sequence). The CDR3 sequence is CASSIPGTGTYGYTF. The CDR3 DNA reads as TGTGCCAGTAGTATCCCTGGGACAGGGACCTATGGCTACACCTTC. The variable domain in full, completed from reference TRBV19 and TRBJ1-2, reads DGGITQSPKYLFRKEGQNVTLSCEQNLNHDAMYWYRQDPGQGLRLIYYSQIVNDFQKGDIAEGYSVSREKKESFPLTVTSAQKNPTAFYLCASSIPGTGTYGYTFGSGTRLTVV.

The chain's CDR3 is CASGPGSDTGELFF. Written as DNA, the CDR3 is TGTGCCAGCGGACCCGGGAGCGACACCGGGGAGCTGTTTTTT. This chain uses TRBV13 with TRBJ2-2; D is possibly TRBD2 (6 bases). Trimming left V 8 bases short and J 3 bases short, with 13 bases between. The CDR3 consists of 14 residues. Germline V CDR1 and CDR2: PRHDT, FYEKMQ (reference sequence).

The V call is TRBV11-2, the J call TRBJ1-2; D possibly corresponds to TRBD1 (6 bases). The V gene lost 4 bases and the J gene lost 4 bases, with 22 bases spanning the gap. Germline loops: CDR1 SGHAT, CDR2 FQNNGV. This CDR3 has 17 residues. The CDR3: CASSSLDSPRTSYGYTF. The CDR3 nucleotides are TGTGCCAGCAGCTCTCTGGACAGCCCGAGAACGAGCTATGGCTACACCTTC.

This clonotype was seen just once. V is TRBV27 and J is TRBJ2-7, with D possibly TRBD1 on 5 matching bases. Germline CDR1 reads MNHEY; CDR2 reads SMNVEV (reference sequence). CDR3 length: 14 residues. Trimming cost V 8 bases and J 6 bases, with 20 bases left between them. The CDR3 region is CASPALGVTSEQYF. The CDR3 DNA follows: TGTGCCAGCCCGGCGCTAGGGGTGACGTCCGAGCAGTACTTC.

This clonotype was seen only once. J is TRBJ2-7 and V is TRBV9; 10 nucleotides match TRBD2. V was pared by 0 bases and J by 6 bases, with 9 bases of the junction left unmatched. The CDR3 loop spans 16 amino acids. CDR1 is SGDLS and CDR2 is YYNGEE in the germline V gene. The CDR3 region is CASSVASGRADGEQYF. DNA for the CDR3: TGTGCCAGCAGCGTAGCGAGCGGGAGGGCCGATGGCGAGCAGTACTTC.

The J gene is TRBJ1-2, the V gene TRBV12-3 or TRBV12-4, with 9 bases that match TRBD1. After removal of 7 bases from V and 3 bases from J, the junction contained 6 bases not matched to a gene. The CDR3 has 14 amino acids. The CDR3 nucleotides are TGTGCCAGCACTTTTACAGGGGGCGACTATGGCTACACCTTC. Translated, it gives CASTFTGGDYGYTF.

The gene calls are TRBV5-1 and TRBJ2-7, with D uncertain. CDR1 is SGHRS, CDR2 YFSETQ, per germline. The CDR3 length is 12 residues. V lost 2 bases and J lost 4, with 7 bases in between. The CDR3 DNA reads TGCGCCAGCAGCTTACCGGCTTACGAGCAGTACTTC. It codes for CASSLPAYEQYF.

The chain uses TRBV12-3 or TRBV12-4 and TRBJ1-5; no definite D call. This CDR3 spans 13 amino acids. The V end lost 7 bases, the J end lost 5 bases, and 12 bases lay between the germline ends. CDR3 protein: CASIEGFDQPQHF. The CDR3 DNA sequence: TGTGCCAGCATCGAGGGATTTGATCAGCCCCAGCATTTT.